Included here is one T cell receptor beta chain sequence, with context. This specimen comes from a study of blood T cell repertoires in COVID-19. On the study more broadly: Material from acute and convalescent COVID-19 was sourced from the United States, Italy and Spain. T cells, B-cell-depleted T cells, or PBMCs provided the cDNA or gDNA that served as material.

Study processing details: Quantification of nucleated cells was approximated via reference gene primer amplification. Data came from immunoSEQ multiplex PCR; TCRdb stores just in-frame clones and leaves some out. V and J calls and clone size come straight from that table; D and trimming were deduced from the DNA. The sample gives 200,000 to 300,000 clones, 84% of which show up once; about 2.3% is in the top ten. Trimming at V came to 0 bases and at J to 5 bases, leaving 5 bases not matched to a gene. The germline V gene encodes CDR1 KGHSH and CDR2 LQKENI. This CDR3 is built from 16 residues. The material sequenced was peripheral blood. The TCR sequence derives from a man aged 35 to 55 who had recovered from COVID-19. The V gene is TRBV18, the J gene TRBJ1-3, with 9 nucleotides matching TRBD1. The CDR3 DNA sequence: TGTGCCAGCTCACCACCCCCGACAGGGGGAAGAAACACCATATATTTT. Translating it yields CASSPPPTGGRNTIYF.